In its sample, the clone carrying this TCR beta chain was seen many times. Germline lookup yields CDR1 SGHRS and CDR2 YFSETQ. V lost 5 bases and J 3 bases, leaving 11 bases between the germline ends. CDR3 length: 13 residues. TCRdb used MiXCR to reprocess the 5' RACE reads, holding one entry per CDR3 protein. The table lists hundreds of thousands of distinct CDR3 sequences, around 4% of them singletons. The sample comes from a study of T cells after yellow fever vaccination. The TCR originated in a man between 18 and 35 years old who received the YFV17D yellow fever vaccine. Source: PBMCs, taken on the day of the yellow fever booster vaccination. The V and J genes are TRBV5-1 and TRBJ1-1; the D gene is possibly TRBD1 (5 bases). The CDR3 is CASRTWGDTEAFF. In DNA, the CDR3 is TGCGCCAGCAGGACGTGGGGGGACACTGAAGCTTTCTTT.